One and the same sample provided the 16 T cell receptor beta chains below, sequenced in a study of cytomegalovirus exposure and HLA in healthy donors. It was with 60 Vbeta and 13 Jbeta primers that the PCR ran. Sequencing was performed with immunoSEQ multiplex PCR; in TCRdb, only in-frame clones are kept and a portion is missing. Its table records approximately 120,000 clones. Sequencing was done on a sample of PBMCs. The source is a woman aged 55-75 years in good health and CMV-seronegative.

This chain connects TRBV10-1 to TRBJ1-1; 9 positions match TRBD1. Trimming at V came to 5 bases and at J to 6 bases, leaving 7 bases not matched to a gene. Germline CDR1 and CDR2: WNHNN and SYGVQD (reference sequence). The CDR3 totals 14 residues. The CDR3 DNA sequence: TGCGCCAGCAGTCCGGGACAGGGTTCCGCTGAAGCTTTCTTT. Amino acid sequence: CASSPGQGSAEAFF.

This chain joins TRBV7-2 and TRBJ1-3; possible D gene TRBD1, 6 bases. V gave up 1 base and J gave up 6 bases, with 10 bases separating them. The CDR3 consists of 14 residues. Germline CDR1 SGHTA, CDR2 FQGNSA. CDR3 coding DNA: TGTGCCAGCAGCTTAGAACAGGGTAAAAACACCATATATTTT. As protein: CASSLEQGKNTIYF.

The V and J genes are TRBV28 and TRBJ2-5, with TRBD2 identical over 11 bases. Germline V gene data show CDR1 as MDHEN and CDR2 as SYDVKM. This CDR3 comprises 15 residues. Trimming at V came to 5 bases and at J to 5 bases, leaving 7 bases not matched to a gene. CDR3 amino acids: CASSHSGRGSETQYF. The CDR3 DNA reads TGTGCCAGCAGTCATAGCGGGAGGGGTTCTGAGACCCAGTACTTC.

V gene TRBV6-1 combines with J gene TRBJ1-2; TRBD1 aligns across 10 bases. The CDR3 extends over 16 amino acids. J lost 3 bases, V lost 2 bases, and 6 bases had no gene match. Germline assignment: CDR1 MNHNS and CDR2 SASEGT. The CDR3 coding sequence is TGTGCCAGCAGTGAAAAGACAGGGGGCCTTTACTATGGCTACACCTTC. Translation: CASSEKTGGLYYGYTF.

The rearrangement uses TRBV15 and TRBJ2-1; the match to TRBD1 covers 9 bases. Germline V CDR1 and CDR2: LNHNV, YYDKDF (reference sequence). This CDR3 is built from 14 residues. The junction had 4 bases not matched to a gene; V was cut back by 7 bases and J by 3 bases. This CDR3 is CATNPGQGYNEQFF. The CDR3 coding sequence is TGTGCCACCAATCCGGGACAGGGCTACAATGAGCAGTTCTTC.

The DNA for the CDR3 is TGTGCCAGCAGGCGAGAGAATTCACCCCTCCACTTT. Translated, it gives CASRRENSPLHF. The V gene is TRBV2, the J gene TRBJ1-6; the D is unclear. Per germline, CDR1 SNHLY and CDR2 FYNNEI. The CDR3 loop spans 12 amino acids. The V gene lost 6 bases and the J gene lost 7 bases, with 7 bases spanning the gap.

The chain recombines TRBV28 with TRBJ2-2; a weak D match, TRBD1 (6 bases). Germline V gives CDR1 MDHEN, CDR2 SYDVKM. V was trimmed by 8 bases and J by 7 bases, leaving 20 bases between them. The length of the CDR3 is 15 residues. As DNA, the CDR3 is TGTGCCAGCTCTATCTCTGCGGGCAGGGGCGGGGAGCTGTTTTTT. Its translation: CASSISAGRGGELFF.

The chain links TRBV28 to TRBJ1-2; D not certain. CDR1 and CDR2 from the germline V gene are MDHEN and SYDVKM. V was clipped by 1 base and J by 6 bases, with 9 bases between them. This CDR3 spans 13 amino acids. CDR3 sequence: CASSLSVRDGYTF. CDR3 DNA: TGTGCCAGCAGTTTATCTGTCCGGGATGGCTACACCTTC.

The J gene is TRBJ1-1, the V gene TRBV18, with 8 bases aligning to TRBD1. In germline, CDR1 is KGHSH, CDR2 LQKENI. J gave up 1 base and V 3 bases, and 4 bases lay outside the gene matches. There are 15 residues in the CDR3. CDR3 residues: CASSPRTGTNTEAFF. The CDR3 DNA reads as TGTGCCAGCTCACCTAGGACAGGGACGAACACTGAAGCTTTCTTT.

The genes are TRBV2 and TRBJ2-1, with no clear D. The V gene lost 4 bases and the J gene lost 5 bases, with 12 bases spanning the gap. The CDR3 is 14 residues long. CDR1 SNHLY and CDR2 FYNNEI come from the germline V gene. The CDR3 is CASSGLLKNNEQFF. The CDR3 bases are TGTGCCAGCAGTGGCCTGCTAAAAAACAATGAGCAGTTCTTC.

This rearrangement joins TRBV6-1 to TRBJ2-7; 7 positions agree with TRBD1. This CDR3 is 14 amino acids long. CDR1 MNHNS and CDR2 SASEGT come from the germline V gene. Unmatched junction bases numbered 4, after V lost 1 base and J lost 4 bases. CDR3 nucleotide sequence: TGTGCCAGCAGTGAAGGGGGGACAGCTTACGAGCAGTACTTC. Its translation: CASSEGGTAYEQYF.

The chain has TRBV10-3 and TRBJ2-7, with 8 bases fitting TRBD1. V dropped 6 bases and J dropped 2; count of bases not matched to a gene: 6. The CDR3 extends over 14 amino acids. Germline V gene lookup returns CDR1 ENHRY and CDR2 SYGVKD. This CDR3 reads CAISDPGQAYEQYF. The CDR3, as DNA: TGTGCCATCAGCGACCCGGGACAGGCCTACGAGCAGTACTTC.

J is TRBJ2-7 and V is TRBV2, with D perhaps matching TRBD1 (6 bases). V was clipped by 2 bases and J by 6 bases, with 14 bases between them. Germline CDR1 is SNHLY and CDR2 is FYNNEI. This CDR3 region has 14 residues. The CDR3 here is CASSEWQGSVEQYF. In DNA form, the CDR3 reads TGTGCCAGCAGTGAATGGCAGGGGTCGGTCGAGCAGTACTTC.

The V gene is TRBV2, the J gene TRBJ2-7, with D perhaps matching TRBD2 (5 bases). Germline V gives CDR1 SNHLY, CDR2 FYNNEI. This CDR3 has 15 residues. V was pared by 5 bases and J by 7 bases, with 21 bases between. This chain's CDR3 is CASSSERPGVEEQYF. DNA for the CDR3: TGTGCCAGCAGTTCGGAGCGTCCCGGGGTGGAAGAGCAGTACTTC.

The chain links TRBV5-1 to TRBJ2-3, with 8 bases identical to TRBD2. Germline V gene data show CDR1 as SGHRS and CDR2 as YFSETQ. With V trimmed by 1 base and J by 4 bases, 5 bases remained unmatched. The length of the CDR3 is 15 residues. This CDR3 reads CASSLFAGGPDTQYF. Written as DNA, the CDR3 is TGCGCCAGCAGCTTGTTTGCGGGGGGCCCAGATACGCAGTATTTT. The full variable domain, in which reference TRBV5-1 and TRBJ2-3 provide the parts outside the CDR3, is KAGVTQTPRYLIKTRGQQVTLSCSPISGHRSVSWYQQTPGQGLQFLFEYFSETQRNKGNFPGRFSGRQFSNSRSEMNVSTLELGDSALYLCASSLFAGGPDTQYFGPGTRLTVL.

The chain combines TRBV11-2 with TRBJ2-7; no clear D. Trimming shortened V by 3 bases and J by 0 bases, and 9 bases separated the two germline ends. Germline loops: CDR1 SGHAT, CDR2 FQNNGV. This CDR3 has 14 amino acids. CDR3 nucleotides: TGTGCCAGCAGCTTTTTGTTTAGCTCCTACGAGCAGTACTTC. Protein: CASSFLFSSYEQYF. The full variable domain, completed using reference TRBV11-2 and TRBJ2-7, is EAGVAQSPRYKIIEKRQSVAFWCNPISGHATLYWYQQILGQGPKLLIQFQNNGVVDDSQLPKDRFSAERLKGVDSTLKIQPAKLEDSAVYLCASSFLFSSYEQYFGPGTRLTVT.